These 20 T cell receptor beta chains came from one sample sequenced in a study of beta chain features in type 1 diabetes. The authors reverse transcribed all of the isolated RNA, so sequencing captured expressed TCRB transcripts. The protocol was immunoSEQ multiplex PCR, while the TCRdb copy is restricted to in-frame clones and leaves out a portion. The sample carries a few hundred thousand clones, approximately 16% recorded once. The sequenced sample was naive CD4+ T cells from blood. The receptors come from a woman aged 18 to 35 in good health.

This clone was seen only once. The genes are TRBV5-6 and TRBJ2-7; possible D gene TRBD2, 6 bases. CDR1 is SGHDT, CDR2 YYEEEE, per germline. V was clipped by 3 bases and J by 3 bases, with 10 bases between them. CDR3 length: 13 residues. Written as DNA, the CDR3 is TGTGCCAGCAGCTCGGGACTTGTCTACGAGCAGTACTTC. Amino acid sequence: CASSSGLVYEQYF.

This clone was detected only a few times. This sequence joins TRBV11-2 and TRBJ2-3; 9 bases agree with TRBD1. Per the germline V gene, CDR1 is SGHAT and CDR2 is FQNNGV. V was pared by 5 bases and J by 6 bases, with 9 bases of the junction left unmatched. CDR3 size: 15 residues. The CDR3 DNA is TGTGCCAGCAGCCCCGACAGGGGGTGGGCGGATACGCAGTATTTT. Residues: CASSPDRGWADTQYF.

This clone was observed a few times. The gene calls are TRBV5-4 and TRBJ2-1; 11 bases align to TRBD2. V was clipped by 0 bases and J by 4 bases; unmatched bases: 3. CDR1 and CDR2 from the germline V gene are SGHNT and YYREEE (reference sequence). The CDR3 is 16 residues long. DNA for the CDR3: TGTGCCAGCAGCTTGGACCTAGCGGGAGGTTACAATGAGCAGTTCTTC. This codes for CASSLDLAGGYNEQFF. The variable domain in full, completed from reference TRBV5-4 and TRBJ2-1, reads ETGVTQSPTHLIKTRGQQVTLRCSSQSGHNTVSWYQQALGQGPQFIFQYYREEENGRGNFPPRFSGLQFPNYSSELNVNALELDDSALYLCASSLDLAGGYNEQFFGPGTRLTVL.

This clone was counted only a few times. The chain uses TRBV29-1 and TRBJ2-7, with D tentatively TRBD2 (6 bases). Trimming shortened V by 1 base and J by 1 base, and 14 bases separated the two germline ends. Per germline, CDR1 SQVTM and CDR2 ANQGSEA. This CDR3 is built from 15 residues. For the CDR3, the DNA is TGCAGCGTTGAAGGTAACTCTAGCGCATCCTACGAGCAGTACTTC. Translating it yields CSVEGNSSASYEQYF.

This chain links TRBV4-2 with TRBJ2-6; 8 bases line up with TRBD2. CDR1 and CDR2 (germline): LGHNA, YNFKEQ. This CDR3 has 17 amino acids. J lost 2 bases, V lost 1 base, and 4 bases had no gene match. The CDR3 coding sequence is TGTGCCAGCAGCCAAGGAGCGGGAGCGGCTGGGGCCAACGTCCTGACTTTC. This codes for CASSQGAGAAGANVLTF.

The V call is TRBV28, the J call TRBJ2-7, with 7 bases identical to TRBD2. Germline V lookup: CDR1 MDHEN, CDR2 SYDVKM. With V trimmed by 5 bases and J by 7 bases, 8 bases remained unmatched. CDR3 length: 13 amino acids. The CDR3 reads CASSLGGSGEQYF. CDR3 nucleotide sequence: TGTGCCAGCAGTCTCGGCGGGAGCGGTGAGCAGTACTTC. Filled out from reference TRBV28 and TRBJ2-7, the complete variable domain reads DVKVTQSSRYLVKRTGEKVFLECVQDMDHENMFWYRQDPGLGLRLIYFSYDVKMKEKGDIPEGYSVSREKKERFSLILESASTNQTSMYLCASSLGGSGEQYFGPGTRLTVT.

The chain carries TRBV28 and TRBJ2-5; perhaps TRBD1 as D (6 bases). CDR3 length equals 14 residues. The V end was cut by 4 bases, the J end by 1 base, with 10 bases between. Germline values: CDR1 MDHEN, CDR2 SYDVKM. This CDR3 reads CASSSARGQETQYF. The DNA of the CDR3 is TGTGCCAGCAGTTCCGCCAGGGGCCAAGAGACCCAGTACTTC.

V gene TRBV28 combines with J gene TRBJ2-1; tentatively, D is TRBD1 (6 bases). Germline assignment: CDR1 MDHEN and CDR2 SYDVKM. V gave up 2 bases and J gave up 4 bases, with 12 bases separating them. The CDR3 runs to 15 residues. The CDR3 nucleotides read TGTGCCAGCAGTTTAACAGGGACGAGGTACAATGAGCAGTTCTTC. Its translation: CASSLTGTRYNEQFF.

This clone was seen only a few times. V and J are TRBV7-9 and TRBJ1-2; possibly TRBD1 for D (5 bases). Germline CDR1 reads SEHNR; CDR2 reads FQNEAQ (reference sequence). The V gene lost 0 bases and the J gene lost 8 bases, with 13 bases spanning the gap. This CDR3 contains 14 residues. CDR3 nucleotide sequence: TGTGCCAGCAGCTTAGCCGGGGGAACGGGAGGCTACACCTTC. Protein product: CASSLAGGTGGYTF. Variable domain in full (rest from reference TRBV7-9 and TRBJ1-2): DTGVSQNPRHKITKRGQNVTFRCDPISEHNRLYWYRQTLGQGPEFLTYFQNEAQLEKSRLLSDRFSAERPKGSFSTLEIQRTEQGDSAMYLCASSLAGGTGGYTFGSGTRLTVV.

This clone turned up a few times. The rearrangement uses TRBV19 and TRBJ2-1; 8 bases fit TRBD2. The CDR3 length is 17 residues. Trimming took 5 bases from V and 0 from J; bases not matched to a gene: 9. Per germline, CDR1 LNHDA and CDR2 SQIVND (reference sequence). The CDR3 sequence is CASSSILADLSYNEQFF. DNA for the CDR3: TGTGCCAGTAGTTCCATACTAGCGGACCTCTCCTACAATGAGCAGTTCTTC.

This clone was counted between two and nine times. The V and J genes are TRBV13 and TRBJ1-2; D possibly corresponds to TRBD1 (6 bases). Trimming shortened V by 4 bases and J by 7 bases, and 16 bases separated the two germline ends. Germline CDR1 reads PRHDT; CDR2 reads FYEKMQ (reference sequence). The CDR3 runs to 14 residues. The CDR3 DNA follows: TGTGCCAGCAGCTCAACAGGGCGGGCGGGTGGCTACACCTTC. As protein: CASSSTGRAGGYTF.

This clone was detected a few times. The gene calls are TRBV30 and TRBJ2-5; 8 bases are shared with TRBD1. The germline V gene encodes CDR1 GTSNPN and CDR2 SVGIG (reference sequence). The CDR3 runs to 14 residues. The trim removed 1 base at V and 1 base at J, leaving 2 bases unmatched. DNA for the CDR3: TGTGCCTGGAGTGGAGGGACAGGCCAAGAGACCCAGTACTTC. This gives the protein CAWSGGTGQETQYF.

The V gene is TRBV13, the J gene TRBJ2-7; D perhaps matches TRBD2 (5 bases). Trimming stripped 5 bases from V and 9 bases from J, with 20 bases between. The CDR3 loop spans 14 amino acids. Germline lookup yields CDR1 PRHDT and CDR2 FYEKMQ (reference sequence). CDR3 sequence reads: CASSPQQSTGVQYF. The CDR3 coding sequence is TGTGCCAGCAGCCCGCAGCAAAGTACCGGGGTGCAGTACTTC.

The V gene is TRBV5-1, the J gene TRBJ2-5, with 11 positions matching TRBD2. With V trimmed by 4 bases and J by 3 bases, 5 bases remained unmatched. CDR3 length: 15 residues. Per germline, CDR1 SGHRS and CDR2 YFSETQ. The CDR3 nucleotides are TGCGCCAGCAGCACCCTAGCGGGAGGCGAAGAGACCCAGTACTTC. Protein product: CASSTLAGGEETQYF.

The chain recombines TRBV2 with TRBJ1-1; D remains ambiguous. Per germline, CDR1 SNHLY and CDR2 FYNNEI. With 4 bases removed from V and 2 bases from J, the gap between germline ends came to 11 bases. The CDR3 contains 14 residues. The CDR3 DNA reads as TGTGCCAGCAGTGGGGAGGGCGCCAACACTGAAGCTTTCTTT. Its protein product is CASSGEGANTEAFF.

The chain carries TRBV6-5 and TRBJ1-1, with a tentative D call TRBD1 (6 bases). This CDR3 spans 13 amino acids. Germline values: CDR1 MNHEY, CDR2 SVGAGI. The V gene lost 4 bases and the J gene lost 9 bases, with 15 bases spanning the gap. This chain's CDR3 is CASSLTGKIQAFF. CDR3 DNA: TGTGCCAGCAGTTTAACAGGGAAGATACAAGCTTTCTTT.

This rearrangement joins TRBV19 to TRBJ2-1; D is undetermined. CDR1 and CDR2 (germline): LNHDA, SQIVND (reference sequence). Trimming removed 0 bases from V and 0 bases from J, with 6 bases in between. This CDR3 is 15 amino acids long. CDR3 sequence: CASSIDRFSYNEQFF. CDR3 nucleotides: TGTGCCAGTAGTATAGACAGGTTCTCCTACAATGAGCAGTTCTTC.

V gene TRBV6-1 combines with J gene TRBJ2-1; 10 bases are a match to TRBD2. The CDR3 totals 14 residues. The germline gives CDR1 MNHNS, CDR2 SASEGT. Germline trimming cut 10 bases from V and 2 bases from J; bases unmatched to any gene: 5. CDR3 residues: CANLSGRAYNEQFF. CDR3 nucleotide sequence: TGTGCCAACCTAAGCGGGAGGGCCTACAATGAGCAGTTCTTC.

The CDR3 DNA reads TGTGCCAGCAGTTTGGACAGCTTGGGCGGCTATGGCTACACCTTC. Its translation is CASSLDSLGGYGYTF. V and J are TRBV28 and TRBJ1-2, with D tentatively TRBD1 (6 bases). V was clipped by 3 bases and J by 4 bases, with 15 bases between them. CDR1 MDHEN and CDR2 SYDVKM come from the germline V gene. CDR3 length: 15 amino acids.

The chain employs TRBV29-1 and TRBJ2-7, with D maybe TRBD1 (5 bases). V shed 0 bases and J shed 4 bases, with 7 bases lying between them. The CDR3 consists of 12 residues. Per germline, CDR1 SQVTM and CDR2 ANQGSEA. CDR3 protein: CSVEEGVYEQYF. The CDR3 DNA sequence: TGCAGCGTTGAAGAAGGGGTGTACGAGCAGTACTTC.